Sequencing of this TCR beta chain was carried out in a study of identical twins. Points from the study as a whole: Abundant beta clonotypes from cord blood bore fewer insertions; memory repertoires lacked this pattern. Instead of following the same donors, the conclusions were based on cross-sectional statistical analysis.

Healthy Caucasians supplied all donations. For this clonotype: Antigen unknown.

A universal primer site was incorporated via template switching, and the cDNA contained unique molecular identifiers. TCRdb reprocessed the 5' RACE reads via MiXCR and lists one record per CDR3 protein. The table has about 330,000 distinct CDR3 sequences, 12% seen once; the top ten hold approximately 7.9%. CDR3 length: 11 amino acids. These records were also assigned to another study, of yellow fever vaccine responses in identical twins.

The chain carries TRBV21-1 and TRBJ2-1; the table calls TRBD2, which could not be checked here. TRBV21-1 is designated a pseudogene. This clonotype was obtained from a woman younger than 35 in good health. The specimen was CD8+ T cells sorted from blood. The CDR3 region has the DNA TGTGCCATTAGCGGAGACAATGAGCAGTTCTTC. It is translated as CAISGDNEQFF.